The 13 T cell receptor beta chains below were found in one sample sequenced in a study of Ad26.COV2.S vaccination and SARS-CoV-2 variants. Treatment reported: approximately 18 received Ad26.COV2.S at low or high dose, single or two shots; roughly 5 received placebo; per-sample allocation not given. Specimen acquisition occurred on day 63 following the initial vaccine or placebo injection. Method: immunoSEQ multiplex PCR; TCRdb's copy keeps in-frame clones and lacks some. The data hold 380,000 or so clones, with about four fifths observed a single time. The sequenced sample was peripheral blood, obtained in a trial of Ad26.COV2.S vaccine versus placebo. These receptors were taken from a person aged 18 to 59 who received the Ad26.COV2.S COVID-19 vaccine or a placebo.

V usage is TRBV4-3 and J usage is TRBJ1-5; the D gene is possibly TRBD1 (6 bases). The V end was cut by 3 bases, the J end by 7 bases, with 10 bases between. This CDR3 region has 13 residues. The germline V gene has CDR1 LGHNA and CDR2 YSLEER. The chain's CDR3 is CASSHLRGQPQHF. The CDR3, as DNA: TGCGCCAGCAGCCATCTGAGGGGGCAGCCCCAGCATTTT.

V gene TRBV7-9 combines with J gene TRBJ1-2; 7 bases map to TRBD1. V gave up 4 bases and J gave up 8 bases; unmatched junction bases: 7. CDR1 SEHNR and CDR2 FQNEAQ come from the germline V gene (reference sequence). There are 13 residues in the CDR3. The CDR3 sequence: CASSSQTGSGYTF. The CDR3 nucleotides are TGTGCCAGCAGCTCCCAGACAGGGAGCGGCTACACCTTC.

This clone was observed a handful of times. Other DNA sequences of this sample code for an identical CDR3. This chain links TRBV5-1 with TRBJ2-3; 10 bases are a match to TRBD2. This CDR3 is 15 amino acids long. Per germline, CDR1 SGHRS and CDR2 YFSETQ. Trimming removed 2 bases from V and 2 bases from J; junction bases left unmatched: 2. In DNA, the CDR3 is TGCGCCAGCAGCTTACTAGCGGGGTCCACAGATACGCAGTATTTT. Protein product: CASSLLAGSTDTQYF. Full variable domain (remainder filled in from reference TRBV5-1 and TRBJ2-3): KAGVTQTPRYLIKTRGQQVTLSCSPISGHRSVSWYQQTPGQGLQFLFEYFSETQRNKGNFPGRFSGRQFSNSRSEMNVSTLELGDSALYLCASSLLAGSTDTQYFGPGTRLTVL.

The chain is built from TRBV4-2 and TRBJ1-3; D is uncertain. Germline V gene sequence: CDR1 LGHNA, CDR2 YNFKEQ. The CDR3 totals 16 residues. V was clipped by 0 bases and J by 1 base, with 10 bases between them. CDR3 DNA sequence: TGTGCCAGCAGCCAAGAGATAGGAGCTTCTGGAAACACCATATATTTT. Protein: CASSQEIGASGNTIYF.

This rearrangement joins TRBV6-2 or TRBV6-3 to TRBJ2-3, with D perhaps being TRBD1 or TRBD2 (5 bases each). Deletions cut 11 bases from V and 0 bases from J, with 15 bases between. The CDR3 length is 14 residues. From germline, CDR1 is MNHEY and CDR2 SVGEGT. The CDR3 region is CAGRRGHSTDTQYF. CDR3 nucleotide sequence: TGTGCCGGCCGCCGGGGCCACAGCACAGATACGCAGTATTTT.

In DNA form, the CDR3 reads TGCGCCAGCAGCCACCTGGCGGGGTACTCCTACGAGCAGTACTTC. It encodes CASSHLAGYSYEQYF. The genes are TRBV4-1 and TRBJ2-7, with a weak D call TRBD2 (6 bases). Germline V CDR1 and CDR2: MGHRA, YSYEKL. Trimming stripped 3 bases from V and 0 bases from J, with 12 bases between. This CDR3 contains 15 residues.

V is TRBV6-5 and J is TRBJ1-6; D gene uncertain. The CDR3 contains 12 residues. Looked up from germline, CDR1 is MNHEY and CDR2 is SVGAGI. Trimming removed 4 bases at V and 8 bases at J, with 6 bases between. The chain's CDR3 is CASSSQYSPLHF. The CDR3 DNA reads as TGTGCCAGCAGTTCGCAATATTCACCCCTCCACTTT.

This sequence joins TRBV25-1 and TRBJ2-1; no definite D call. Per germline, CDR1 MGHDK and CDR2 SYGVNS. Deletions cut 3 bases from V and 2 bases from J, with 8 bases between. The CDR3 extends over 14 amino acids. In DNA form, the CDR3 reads TGTGCCAGCAGTGACCTTCAGGCCTACAATGAGCAGTTCTTC. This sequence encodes CASSDLQAYNEQFF.

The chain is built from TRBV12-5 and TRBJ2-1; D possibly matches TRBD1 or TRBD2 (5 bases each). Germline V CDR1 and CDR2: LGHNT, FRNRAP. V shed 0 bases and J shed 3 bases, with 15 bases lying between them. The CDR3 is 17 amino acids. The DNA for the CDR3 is TGTGCTAGTGGTTTGGTACTAGGCAGGGAAATCTACAATGAGCAGTTCTTC. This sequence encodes CASGLVLGREIYNEQFF.

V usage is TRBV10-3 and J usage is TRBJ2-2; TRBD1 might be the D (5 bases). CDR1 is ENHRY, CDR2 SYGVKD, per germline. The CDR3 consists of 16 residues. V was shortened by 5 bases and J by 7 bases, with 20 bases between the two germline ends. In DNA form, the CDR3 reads TGTGCCATCAGTCTCAACCCCTTGACAGAGAACGGGGAGCTGTTTTTT. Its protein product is CAISLNPLTENGELFF.

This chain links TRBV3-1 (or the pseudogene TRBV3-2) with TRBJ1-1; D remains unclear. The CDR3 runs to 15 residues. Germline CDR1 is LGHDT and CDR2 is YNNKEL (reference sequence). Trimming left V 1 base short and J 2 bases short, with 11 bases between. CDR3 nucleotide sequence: TGTGCCAGCAGCCAAGGGGGAGGGCCAAACACTGAAGCTTTCTTT. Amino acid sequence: CASSQGGGPNTEAFF.

CDR3 sequence reads: CASSVTSGGHNEQFF. For the CDR3, the DNA is TGTGCCAGCAGCGTGACTAGCGGGGGACACAATGAGCAGTTCTTC. J is TRBJ2-1 and V is TRBV9; 12 bases are shared with TRBD2. CDR1 and CDR2 (germline): SGDLS, YYNGEE. This CDR3 spans 15 amino acids. Trimming at V came to 2 bases and at J to 5 bases, leaving 2 bases not matched to a gene.

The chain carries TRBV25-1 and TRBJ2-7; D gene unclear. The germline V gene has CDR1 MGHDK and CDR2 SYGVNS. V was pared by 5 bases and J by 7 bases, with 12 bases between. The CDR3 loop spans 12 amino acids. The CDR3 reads CASSPRFGEQYF. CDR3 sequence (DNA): TGTGCCAGCAGTCCCCGTTTCGGGGAGCAGTACTTC.